This T cell receptor beta chain was recorded in a study of shared clonotypes between healthy human individuals. Germline lookup yields CDR1 SGHRS and CDR2 YFSETQ. Trimming removed 0 bases at V and 7 bases at J, with 11 bases between. The CDR3 extends over 14 amino acids. Data came from immunoSEQ multiplex PCR; TCRdb stores just in-frame clones and leaves some out. This sample yields about 960,000 clones, of which 70% to 85% are seen a single time; around 1.4% belongs to the top ten. The sample taken for sequencing was memory CD4+ T cells sorted from blood. Subset meaning: CD45RA-negative fraction. J is TRBJ2-1 and V is TRBV5-1; the D is unclear. This clonotype originated in a young man in good health. Written as DNA, the CDR3 is TGCGCCAGCAGCTTGGAAGGAGTAGGGAATGAGCAGTTCTTC. The encoded protein is CASSLEGVGNEQFF.